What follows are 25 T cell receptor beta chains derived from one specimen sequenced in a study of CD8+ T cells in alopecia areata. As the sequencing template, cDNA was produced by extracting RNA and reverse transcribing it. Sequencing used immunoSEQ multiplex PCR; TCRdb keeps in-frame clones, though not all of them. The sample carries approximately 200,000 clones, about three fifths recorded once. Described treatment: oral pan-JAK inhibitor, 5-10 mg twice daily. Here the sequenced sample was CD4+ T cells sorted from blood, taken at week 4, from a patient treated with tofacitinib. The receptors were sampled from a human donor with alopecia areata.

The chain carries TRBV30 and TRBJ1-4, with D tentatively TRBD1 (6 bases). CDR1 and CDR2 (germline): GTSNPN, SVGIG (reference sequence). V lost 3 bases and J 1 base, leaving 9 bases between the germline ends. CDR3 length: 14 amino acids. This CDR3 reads CAWRKDRTNEKLFF. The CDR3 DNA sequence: TGTGCCTGGAGAAAGGACAGAACTAATGAAAAACTGTTTTTT.

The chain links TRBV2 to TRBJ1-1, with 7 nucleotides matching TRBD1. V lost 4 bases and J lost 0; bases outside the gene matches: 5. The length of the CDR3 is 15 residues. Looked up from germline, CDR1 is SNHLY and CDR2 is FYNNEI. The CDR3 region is CASSGRQGVNTEAFF. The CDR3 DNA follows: TGTGCCAGCAGTGGTCGTCAGGGGGTGAACACTGAAGCTTTCTTT.

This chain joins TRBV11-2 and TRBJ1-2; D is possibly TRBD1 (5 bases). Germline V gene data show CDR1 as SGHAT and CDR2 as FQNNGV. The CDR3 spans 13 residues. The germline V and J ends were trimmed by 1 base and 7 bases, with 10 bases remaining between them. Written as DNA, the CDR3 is TGTGCCAGCAGCTTAGGGGGCGAGCGTGGCTACACCTTC. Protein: CASSLGGERGYTF.

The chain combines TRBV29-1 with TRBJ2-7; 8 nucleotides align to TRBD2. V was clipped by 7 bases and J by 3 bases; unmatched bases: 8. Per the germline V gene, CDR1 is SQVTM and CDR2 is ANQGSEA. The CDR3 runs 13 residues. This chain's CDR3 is CSAGAGGVYEQYF. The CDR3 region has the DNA TGCAGCGCTGGGGCGGGGGGCGTCTACGAGCAGTACTTC.

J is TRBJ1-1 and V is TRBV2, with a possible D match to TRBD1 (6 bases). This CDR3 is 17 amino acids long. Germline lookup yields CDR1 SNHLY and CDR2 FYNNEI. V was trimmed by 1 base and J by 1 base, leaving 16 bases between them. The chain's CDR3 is CASSEGLGGRGNTEAFF. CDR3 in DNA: TGTGCCAGCAGTGAAGGGCTCGGGGGCAGGGGGAACACTGAAGCTTTCTTT.

In nucleotides, the CDR3 is TGTGCCAGCAGTGAACTCGGGGGCGTCGGTGAGACCCAGTACTTC. Translated: CASSELGGVGETQYF. The genes are TRBV6-1 and TRBJ2-5; D is tentatively TRBD1 or TRBD2 (6 bases each). The CDR3 covers 15 residues. CDR1 and CDR2 from the germline V gene are MNHNS and SASEGT. V lost 2 bases and J 5 bases, leaving 15 bases between the germline ends.

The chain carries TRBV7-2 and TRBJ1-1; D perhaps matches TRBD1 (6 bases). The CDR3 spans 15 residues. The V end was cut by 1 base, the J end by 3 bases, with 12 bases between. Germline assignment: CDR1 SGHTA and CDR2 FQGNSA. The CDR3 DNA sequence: TGTGCCAGCAGCTTAGTGAGGGGGGTGGACACTGAAGCTTTCTTT. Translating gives CASSLVRGVDTEAFF.

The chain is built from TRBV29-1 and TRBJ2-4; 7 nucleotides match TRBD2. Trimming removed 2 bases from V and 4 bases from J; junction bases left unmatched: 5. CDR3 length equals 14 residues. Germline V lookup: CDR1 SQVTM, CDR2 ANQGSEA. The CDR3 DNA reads TGCAGCGTTGAATCCGGACTAGGAAAAAACATTCAGTACTTC. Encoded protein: CSVESGLGKNIQYF.

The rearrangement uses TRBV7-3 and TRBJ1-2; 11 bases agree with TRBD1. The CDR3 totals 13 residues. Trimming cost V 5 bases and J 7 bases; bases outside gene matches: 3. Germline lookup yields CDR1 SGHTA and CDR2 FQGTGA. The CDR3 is CASSGQGAVGYTF. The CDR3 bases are TGTGCCAGCAGCGGACAGGGGGCGGTTGGCTACACCTTC.

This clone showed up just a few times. This CDR3 is CASRLDSNYGYTF. The CDR3 DNA reads TGTGCCAGCAGATTGGACTCTAACTATGGCTACACCTTC. The chain recombines TRBV6-5 with TRBJ1-2; D unresolved. With 6 bases removed from V and 0 bases from J, the gap between germline ends came to 8 bases. CDR3 size: 13 residues. The germline gives CDR1 MNHEY, CDR2 SVGAGI.

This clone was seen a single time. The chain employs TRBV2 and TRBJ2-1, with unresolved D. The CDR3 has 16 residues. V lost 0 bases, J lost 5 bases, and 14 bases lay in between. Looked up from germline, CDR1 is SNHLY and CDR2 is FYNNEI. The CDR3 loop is CASSEALPVRHNEQFF. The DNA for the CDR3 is TGTGCCAGCAGTGAAGCGCTACCCGTCAGGCACAATGAGCAGTTCTTC.

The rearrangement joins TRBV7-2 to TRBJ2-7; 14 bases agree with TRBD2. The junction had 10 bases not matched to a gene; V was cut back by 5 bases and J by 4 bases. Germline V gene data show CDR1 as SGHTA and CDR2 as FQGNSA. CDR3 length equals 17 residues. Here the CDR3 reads CASSVTSGGAAGYEQYF. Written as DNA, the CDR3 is TGTGCCAGCAGCGTGACTAGCGGGGGGGCGGCAGGGTACGAGCAGTACTTC.

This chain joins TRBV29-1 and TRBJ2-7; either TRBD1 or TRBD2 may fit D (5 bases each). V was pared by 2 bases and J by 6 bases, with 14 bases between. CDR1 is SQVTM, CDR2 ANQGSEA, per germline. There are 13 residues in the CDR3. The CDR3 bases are TGCAGCGTTGAAAGGGGAGCAGGGACCGAGCAGTACTTC. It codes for CSVERGAGTEQYF.

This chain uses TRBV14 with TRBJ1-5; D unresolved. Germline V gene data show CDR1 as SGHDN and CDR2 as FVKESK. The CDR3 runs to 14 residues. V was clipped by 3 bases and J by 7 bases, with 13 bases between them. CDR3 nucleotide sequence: TGTGCCAGCAGCCAGTCGGGCGGTTTCCAGCCCCAGCATTTT. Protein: CASSQSGGFQPQHF. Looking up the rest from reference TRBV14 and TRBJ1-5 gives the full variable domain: EAGVTQFPSHSVIEKGQTVTLRCDPISGHDNLYWYRRVMGKEIKFLLHFVKESKQDESGMPNNRFLAERTGGTYSTLKVQPAELEDSGVYFCASSQSGGFQPQHFGDGTRLSIL.

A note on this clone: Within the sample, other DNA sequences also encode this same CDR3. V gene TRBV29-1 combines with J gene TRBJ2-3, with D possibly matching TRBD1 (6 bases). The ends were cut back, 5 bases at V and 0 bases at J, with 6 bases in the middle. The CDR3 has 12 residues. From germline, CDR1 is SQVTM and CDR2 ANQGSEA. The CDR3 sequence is CSVTGSTDTQYF. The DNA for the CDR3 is TGCAGCGTTACAGGGAGCACAGATACGCAGTATTTT.

CDR3 in amino acids: CSVRPPVVQNYGYTF. DNA for the CDR3: TGCAGCGTTCGGCCTCCGGTAGTCCAGAACTATGGCTACACCTTC. The chain employs TRBV29-1 and TRBJ1-2; D uncertain. Germline V lookup: CDR1 SQVTM, CDR2 ANQGSEA. Trimming took 5 bases from V and 2 from J, leaving 18 bases between them. This CDR3 has 15 amino acids.

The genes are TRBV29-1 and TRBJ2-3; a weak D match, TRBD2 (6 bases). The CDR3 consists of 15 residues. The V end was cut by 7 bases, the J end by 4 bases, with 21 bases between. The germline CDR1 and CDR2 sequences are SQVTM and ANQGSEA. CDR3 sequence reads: CSGPGLFFPPDTQYF. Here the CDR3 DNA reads TGCAGCGGACCGGGACTTTTTTTCCCCCCAGATACGCAGTATTTT.

The CDR3 loop is CSSGLSVYNEQFF. For the CDR3, the DNA is TGCAGCTCCGGACTGTCCGTCTACAATGAGCAGTTCTTC. The rearrangement joins TRBV29-1 to TRBJ2-1, with D perhaps TRBD2 (5 bases). The CDR3 sequence is 13 residues long. Germline lookup yields CDR1 SQVTM and CDR2 ANQGSEA. The ends were cut back, 8 bases at V and 3 bases at J, with 14 bases in the middle.

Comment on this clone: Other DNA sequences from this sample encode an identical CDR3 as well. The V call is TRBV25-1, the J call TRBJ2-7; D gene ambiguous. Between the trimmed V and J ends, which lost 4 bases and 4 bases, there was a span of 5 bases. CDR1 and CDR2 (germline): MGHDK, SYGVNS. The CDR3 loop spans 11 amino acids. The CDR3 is CASSGLYEQYF. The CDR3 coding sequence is TGTGCCAGCAGTGGGCTTTACGAGCAGTACTTC.

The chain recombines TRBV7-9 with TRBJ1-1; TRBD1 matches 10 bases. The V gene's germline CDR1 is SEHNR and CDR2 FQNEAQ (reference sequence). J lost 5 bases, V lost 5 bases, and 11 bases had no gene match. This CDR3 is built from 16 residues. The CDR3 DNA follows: TGTGCCAGCAGCCCTACTGAGGGACAGGGGAAAACTGAAGCTTTCTTT. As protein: CASSPTEGQGKTEAFF.

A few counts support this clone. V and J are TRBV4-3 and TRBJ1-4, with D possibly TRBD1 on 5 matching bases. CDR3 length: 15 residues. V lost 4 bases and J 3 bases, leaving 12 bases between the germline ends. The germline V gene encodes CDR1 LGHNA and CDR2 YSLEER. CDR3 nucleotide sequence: TGCGCCAGCAGCCTGGAGGGGAAGTCTAATGAAAAACTGTTTTTT. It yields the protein CASSLEGKSNEKLFF.

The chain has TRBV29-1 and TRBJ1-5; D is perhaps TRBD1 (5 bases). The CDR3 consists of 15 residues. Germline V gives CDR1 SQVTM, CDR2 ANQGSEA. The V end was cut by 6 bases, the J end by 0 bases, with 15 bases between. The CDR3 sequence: CSVGETAYSNQPQHF. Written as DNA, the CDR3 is TGCAGCGTAGGAGAGACAGCTTATAGCAATCAGCCCCAGCATTTT.

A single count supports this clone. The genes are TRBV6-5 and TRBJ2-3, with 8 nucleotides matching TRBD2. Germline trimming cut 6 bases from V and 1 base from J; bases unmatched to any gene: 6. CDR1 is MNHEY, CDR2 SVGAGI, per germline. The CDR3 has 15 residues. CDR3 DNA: TGTGCCAGCAGCGTAGGGCGGGGGGGCACAGATACGCAGTATTTT. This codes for CASSVGRGGTDTQYF.

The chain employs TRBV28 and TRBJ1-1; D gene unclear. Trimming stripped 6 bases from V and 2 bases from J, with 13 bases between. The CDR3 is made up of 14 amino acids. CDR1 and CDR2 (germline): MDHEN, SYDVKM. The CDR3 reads CASSRFQLNTEAFF. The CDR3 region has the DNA TGTGCCAGCAGCCGGTTCCAGCTAAACACTGAAGCTTTCTTT.

The DNA for the CDR3 is TGTGCCAGCAGTAGGGACGGGGACACCGGGGAGCTGTTTTTT. Residues: CASSRDGDTGELFF. The V gene is TRBV6-5, the J gene TRBJ2-2, with D tentatively TRBD1 or TRBD2 (5 bases each). Germline CDR1 and CDR2: MNHEY and SVGAGI. Trimming cost V 5 bases and J 3 bases, with 10 bases left between them. This CDR3 spans 14 amino acids.